The entry below gives a single T cell receptor beta chain sequence along with its context. The antigen remains undetermined. This entry belongs to a study of OX40 agonist ivuxolimab in advanced cancers. Study-wide results and caveats: Antigens targeted by the expanded peripheral T cells were not determined. Partly responding patients at 0.1-3.0 mg/kg showed some of the smallest clonal expansion.

Trimming removed 5 bases at V and 6 bases at J, with 13 bases between. CDR1 is MNHEY and CDR2 is SMNVEV in the germline V gene (reference sequence). The CDR3 covers 13 residues. Produced via immunoSEQ multiplex PCR; TCRdb's table is partial and in-frame only. The sample yields 90,000 to 100,000 clones, approximately 95% seen once. The chain carries TRBV27 and TRBJ1-1; no reliable D call. The sequencing here drew on CD4+ or CD8+ T cells sorted from blood, taken in a trial of the OX40 agonist ivuxolimab. The sequence came from an adult with an advanced solid tumor such as melanoma, head and neck, liver or kidney cancer. The CDR3 spells CASSAPFPAEAFF. The CDR3 DNA reads as TGTGCCAGCAGTGCGCCCTTTCCCGCTGAAGCTTTCTTT.